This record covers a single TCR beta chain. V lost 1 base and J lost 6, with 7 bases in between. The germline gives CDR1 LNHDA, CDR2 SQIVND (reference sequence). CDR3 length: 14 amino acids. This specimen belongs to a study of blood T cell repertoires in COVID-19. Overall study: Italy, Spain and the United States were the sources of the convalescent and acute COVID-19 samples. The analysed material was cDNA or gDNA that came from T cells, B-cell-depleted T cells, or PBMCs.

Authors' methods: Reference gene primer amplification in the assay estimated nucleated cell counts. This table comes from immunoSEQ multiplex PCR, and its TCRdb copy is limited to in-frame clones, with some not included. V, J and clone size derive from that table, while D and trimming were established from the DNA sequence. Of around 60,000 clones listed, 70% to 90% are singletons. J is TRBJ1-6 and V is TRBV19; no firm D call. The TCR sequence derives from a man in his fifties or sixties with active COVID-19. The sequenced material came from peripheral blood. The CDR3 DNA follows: TGTGCCAGTAGTATAGGCGGTCTTAATTCACCCCTCCACTTT. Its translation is CASSIGGLNSPLHF.